This TCR beta chain was found in a study of blood T cell repertoires in COVID-19. V dropped 2 bases and J dropped 3; count of bases not matched to a gene: 5. The CDR3 has 14 amino acids. Germline V lookup: CDR1 GTSNPN, CDR2 SVGIG (reference sequence). Profiling relied on immunoSEQ multiplex PCR, and the TCRdb table lists in-frame clones only, not all of them. The sample contains roughly 190,000 clones, approximately 90% of which appear only once. The sequence came from a woman aged 25 to 39 who had recovered from COVID-19. V gene TRBV30 combines with J gene TRBJ2-3; 7 bases are shared with TRBD2. Sequencing input: PBMCs or T cells enriched from blood (not recorded which). The CDR3 sequence: CAWSPLARTDTQYF. DNA of the CDR3: TGTGCCTGGAGTCCACTAGCGCGAACAGATACGCAGTATTTT.